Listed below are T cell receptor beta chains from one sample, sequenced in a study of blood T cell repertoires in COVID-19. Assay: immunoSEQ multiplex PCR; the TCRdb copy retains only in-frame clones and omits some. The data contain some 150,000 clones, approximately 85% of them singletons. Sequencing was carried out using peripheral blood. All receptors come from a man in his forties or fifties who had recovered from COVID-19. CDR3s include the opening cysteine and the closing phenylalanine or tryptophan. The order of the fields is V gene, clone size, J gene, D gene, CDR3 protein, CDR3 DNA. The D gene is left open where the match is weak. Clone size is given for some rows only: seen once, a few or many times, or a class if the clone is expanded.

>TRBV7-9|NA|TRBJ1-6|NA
CASSLRAQGTGSPLHF
TGTGCCAGCAGCTTAAGGGCCCAGGGCACGGGTTCACCCCTCCACTTT
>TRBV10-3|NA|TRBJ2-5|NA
CAISESHQETQYF
TGTGCCATCAGTGAGTCCCATCAAGAGACCCAGTACTTC
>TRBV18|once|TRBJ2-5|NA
CASSIDRQETQYF
TGTGCCAGCTCCATCGACAGACAAGAGACCCAGTACTTC
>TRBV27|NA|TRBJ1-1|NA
CASSLQGNTEAFF
TGTGCCAGCAGTCTACAGGGGAACACTGAAGCTTTCTTT
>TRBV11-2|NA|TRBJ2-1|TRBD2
CASSYRRAGGYNEQFF
TGTGCCAGCAGCTACCGTCGGGCGGGGGGCTACAATGAGCAGTTCTTC
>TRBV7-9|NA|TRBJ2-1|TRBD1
CASSSDRITYNEQFF
TGTGCCAGCAGCTCGGACAGGATTACCTACAATGAGCAGTTCTTC
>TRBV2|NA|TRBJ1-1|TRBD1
CATPRGAPLNTEAFF
TGTGCCACTCCCAGGGGGGCCCCACTGAACACTGAAGCTTTCTTT
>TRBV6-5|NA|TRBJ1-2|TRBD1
CASRLPGQGNYGYTF
TGTGCCAGCAGGTTACCGGGACAGGGGAACTATGGCTACACCTTC
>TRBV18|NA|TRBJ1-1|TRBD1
CASSQGQGGTEAFF
TGTGCCAGCTCACAAGGACAGGGAGGAACTGAAGCTTTCTTT
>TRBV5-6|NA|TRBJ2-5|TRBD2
CASSLGAGGETQYF
TGTGCCAGCAGCTTGGGAGCGGGAGGAGAGACCCAGTACTTC
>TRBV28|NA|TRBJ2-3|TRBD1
CASSQPHRGLVRTDTQYF
TGTGCCAGCAGTCAGCCCCACAGGGGGCTCGTTCGCACAGATACGCAGTATTTT
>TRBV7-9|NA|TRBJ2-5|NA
CASSHPRGNQETQYF
TGTGCCAGCAGCCACCCCCGGGGGAATCAAGAGACCCAGTACTTC
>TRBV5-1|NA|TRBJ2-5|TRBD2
CASSSGTSMRETQYF
TGCGCCAGCAGCTCCGGGACTAGCATGAGAGAGACCCAGTACTTC
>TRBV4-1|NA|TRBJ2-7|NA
CASSPRRVDEQYF
TGCGCCAGCAGCCCCCGCAGGGTCGACGAGCAGTACTTC
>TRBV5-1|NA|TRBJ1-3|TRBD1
CASWTGPFSGNTIYF
TGCGCCAGTTGGACAGGGCCTTTCTCTGGAAACACCATATATTTT
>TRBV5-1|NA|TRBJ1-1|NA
CASRGAALNTEAFF
TGCGCCAGCAGGGGGGCGGCCTTGAACACTGAAGCTTTCTTT
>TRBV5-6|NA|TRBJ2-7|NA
CASSLAGFYEQYF
TGTGCCAGCAGCTTGGCGGGGTTTTACGAGCAGTACTTC
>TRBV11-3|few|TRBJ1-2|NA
CASSFAAIYGYTF
TGTGCCAGCAGCTTCGCAGCGATATATGGCTACACCTTC
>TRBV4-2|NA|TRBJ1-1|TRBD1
CARKRQGGTEAFF
TGTGCCAGAAAACGACAGGGAGGCACTGAAGCTTTCTTT
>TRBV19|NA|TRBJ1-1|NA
CASSMGAFTEAFF
TGTGCCAGTAGTATGGGAGCATTCACTGAAGCTTTCTTT
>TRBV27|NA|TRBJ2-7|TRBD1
CASSSGTGVGYEQYF
TGTGCCAGCAGTTCGGGGACAGGGGTAGGTTACGAGCAGTACTTC
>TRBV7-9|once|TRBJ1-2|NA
CASSLGTIYGYTF
TGTGCCAGCAGCTTAGGAACAATCTATGGCTACACCTTC
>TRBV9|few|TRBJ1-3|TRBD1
CASSAWDSGNTIYF
TGTGCCAGCAGCGCGTGGGACAGTGGAAACACCATATATTTT
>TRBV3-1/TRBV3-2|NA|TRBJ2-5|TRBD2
CASGVAGNQETQYF
TGTGCCAGCGGGGTAGCGGGGAACCAAGAGACCCAGTACTTC
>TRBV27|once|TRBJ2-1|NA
CASSHPPGQSRDEQFF
TGTGCCAGCAGTCACCCACCCGGACAGTCCAGGGATGAGCAGTTCTTC
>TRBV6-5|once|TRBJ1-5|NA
CASRPTTDQPQHF
TGTGCCAGCAGACCGACAACGGATCAGCCCCAGCATTTT
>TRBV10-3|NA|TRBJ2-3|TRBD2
CAISEGTWRGAADTQYF
TGTGCCATCAGTGAGGGTACCTGGCGGGGGGCCGCGGATACGCAGTATTTT
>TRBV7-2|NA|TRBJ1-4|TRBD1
CASSSKIRTGNHEKLFF
TGTGCCAGCAGCTCGAAAATCCGGACAGGGAATCATGAAAAACTGTTTTTT
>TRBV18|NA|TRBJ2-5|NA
CASSSGRGMETQYF
TGTGCCAGCTCATCAGGACGGGGGATGGAGACCCAGTACTTC
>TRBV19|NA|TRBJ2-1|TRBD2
CASHSGRAGNEQFF
TGTGCCAGTCATAGCGGGAGGGCCGGCAATGAGCAGTTCTTC
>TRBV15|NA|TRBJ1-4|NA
CATSRPSVGNNEKLFF
TGTGCCACCAGCAGACCCTCGGTCGGTAATAATGAAAAACTGTTTTTT
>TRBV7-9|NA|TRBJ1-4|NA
CASTQGFANEKLFF
TGTGCCAGCACCCAGGGTTTCGCTAATGAAAAACTGTTTTTT
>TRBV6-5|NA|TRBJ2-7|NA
CASSYGGAASYEQYF
TGTGCCAGCAGTTACGGGGGGGCCGCCTCCTACGAGCAGTACTTC
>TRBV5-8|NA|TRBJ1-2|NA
CASSFTTGQSNYGYTF
TGTGCCAGCAGCTTCACAACCGGACAGTCAAACTATGGCTACACCTTC
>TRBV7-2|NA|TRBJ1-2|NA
CASSTGGGGGYTF
TGTGCCAGCAGCACCGGAGGAGGAGGGGGCTACACCTTC
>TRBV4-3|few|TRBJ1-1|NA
CASKQMLNTEAFF
TGCGCCAGCAAACAGATGCTGAACACTGAAGCTTTCTTT
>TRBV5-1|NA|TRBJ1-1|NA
CASSFLGQDAFF
TGCGCCAGCAGCTTCTTGGGGCAGGACGCTTTCTTT
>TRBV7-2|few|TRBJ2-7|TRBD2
CASSNRVSGGSYEQYF
TGTGCCAGCAGCAACCGAGTTAGCGGGGGCTCATACGAGCAGTACTTC
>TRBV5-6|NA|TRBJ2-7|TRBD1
CASSSRTGYYEQYF
TGTGCCAGCAGCTCAAGGACAGGGTACTACGAGCAGTACTTC
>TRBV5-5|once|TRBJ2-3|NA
CASSSQATDTQYF
TGTGCCAGCAGCTCACAAGCGACAGATACGCAGTATTTT
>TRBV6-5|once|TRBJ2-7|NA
CASSYAGRSSYEQYF
TGTGCCAGCAGTTACGCGGGACGCAGCTCCTACGAGCAGTACTTC
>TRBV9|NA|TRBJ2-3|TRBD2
CASSVSGVIRDTQYF
TGTGCCAGCAGCGTCAGCGGGGTCATTCGGGATACGCAGTATTTT
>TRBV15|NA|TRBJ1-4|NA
CATSSPEGGEKLFF
TGTGCCACCAGCTCCCCCGAGGGGGGGGAAAAACTGTTTTTT
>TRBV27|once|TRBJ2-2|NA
CASSSDTGELFF
TGTGCCAGCAGTTCGGACACCGGGGAGCTGTTTTTT
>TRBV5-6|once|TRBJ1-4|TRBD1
CASGDRGQEKLFF
TGTGCCAGCGGTGACAGGGGGCAGGAAAAACTGTTTTTT
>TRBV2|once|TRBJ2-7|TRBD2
CASSNPASGSFHEQYF
TGTGCCAGCAGTAACCCAGCTAGCGGGAGTTTTCACGAGCAGTACTTC
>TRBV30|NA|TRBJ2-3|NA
CAWSDLSTDTQYF
TGTGCCTGGAGTGATCTAAGCACAGATACGCAGTATTTT
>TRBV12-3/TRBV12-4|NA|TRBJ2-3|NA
CASSLGGDTQYF
TGTGCCAGCAGTTTAGGCGGAGATACGCAGTATTTT
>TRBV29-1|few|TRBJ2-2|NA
CSVYEIGELFF
TGCAGCGTTTACGAGATCGGGGAGCTGTTTTTT
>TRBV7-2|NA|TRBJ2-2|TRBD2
CASRTPGLAGLTGELFF
TGTGCCAGCAGGACACCGGGACTAGCGGGTCTCACCGGGGAGCTGTTTTTT
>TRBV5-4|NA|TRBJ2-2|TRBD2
CASSVGGSGELFF
TGTGCCAGCAGCGTGGGAGGGTCCGGGGAGCTGTTTTTT
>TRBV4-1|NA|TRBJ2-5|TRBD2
CASSQDSGSETQYF
TGCGCCAGCAGCCAAGACAGCGGGAGTGAGACCCAGTACTTC
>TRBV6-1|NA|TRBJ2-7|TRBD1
CASSEVAGQGNEQYF
TGTGCCAGCAGTGAAGTCGCGGGACAGGGTAACGAGCAGTACTTC
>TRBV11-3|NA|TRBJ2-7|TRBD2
CASRTTGGLAGGRPYEQYF
TGTGCCAGCAGGACGACAGGGGGGCTAGCGGGGGGGCGGCCCTACGAGCAGTACTTC
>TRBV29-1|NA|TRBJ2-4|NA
CSVEGLGQNIQYF
TGCAGCGTGGAGGGACTCGGGCAAAACATTCAGTACTTC
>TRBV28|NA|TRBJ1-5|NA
CASSLEVQPQHF
TGTGCCAGCAGTTTGGAGGTTCAGCCCCAGCATTTT
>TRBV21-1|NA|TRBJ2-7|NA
CASSKGGWAGPYSYEQYF
TGTGCCAGCAGCAAAGGAGGTTGGGCGGGACCTTACTCCTACGAGCAGTACTTC
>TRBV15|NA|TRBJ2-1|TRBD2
CATSPFLAGGDNEQFF
TGTGCCACCAGTCCTTTCCTGGCGGGAGGAGACAATGAGCAGTTCTTC